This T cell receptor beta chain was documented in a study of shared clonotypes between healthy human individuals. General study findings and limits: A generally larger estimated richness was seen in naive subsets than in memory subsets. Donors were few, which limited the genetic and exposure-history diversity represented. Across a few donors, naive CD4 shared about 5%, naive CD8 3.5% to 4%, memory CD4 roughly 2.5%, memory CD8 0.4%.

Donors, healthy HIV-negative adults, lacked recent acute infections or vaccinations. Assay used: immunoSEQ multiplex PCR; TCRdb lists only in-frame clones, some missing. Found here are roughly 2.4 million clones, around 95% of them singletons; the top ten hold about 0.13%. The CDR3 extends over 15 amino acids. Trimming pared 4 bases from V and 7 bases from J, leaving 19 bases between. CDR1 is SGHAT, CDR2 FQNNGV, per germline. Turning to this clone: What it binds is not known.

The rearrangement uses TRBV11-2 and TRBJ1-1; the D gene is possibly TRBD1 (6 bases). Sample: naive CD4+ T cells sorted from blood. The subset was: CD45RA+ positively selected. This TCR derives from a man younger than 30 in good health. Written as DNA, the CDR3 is TGTGCCAGCAGCTACTCCCATGGGACATCGGGTGAAGCTTTCTTT. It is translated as CASSYSHGTSGEAFF.